The 32 T cell receptor beta chains in this list originate from one sample, sequenced in a study of cytomegalovirus exposure and HLA in healthy donors. Generated by immunoSEQ multiplex PCR, the TCRdb table keeps only in-frame clones and is missing some. The sample comprises 100,000 to 120,000 clones, approximately 85% of which are singletons, and around 2.7% rests with the top ten. What was sequenced was PBMCs. Receptors originate from a woman under 30 in good health and CMV-seronegative.

This clone was seen only a few times. CDR3 nucleotide sequence: TGTGCCAGCAGCTTAAGGACTAGCCCTCTGTCCTACAATGAGCAGTTCTTC. Its protein product is CASSLRTSPLSYNEQFF. J is TRBJ2-1 and V is TRBV7-2; TRBD2 matches at 8 bases. Germline V gene lookup returns CDR1 SGHTA and CDR2 FQGNSA. V was clipped by 2 bases and J by 1 base; unmatched bases: 7. CDR3 length: 17 residues. The full variable domain, its missing parts supplied by reference TRBV7-2 and TRBJ2-1, is GAGVSQSPSNKVTEKGKDVELRCDPISGHTALYWYRQSLGQGLEFLIYFQGNSAPDKSGLPSDRFSAERTGGSVSTLTIQRTQQEDSAVYLCASSLRTSPLSYNEQFFGPGTRLTVL.

The gene calls are TRBV28 and TRBJ2-4; D is possibly TRBD1 (5 bases). The CDR3 has 15 amino acids. V was clipped by 4 bases and J by 0 bases, with 10 bases between them. CDR1 and CDR2 (germline): MDHEN, SYDVKM. CDR3 DNA: TGTGCCAGCAGTTCTACGACAGTAGCCAAAAACATTCAGTACTTC. This gives the protein CASSSTTVAKNIQYF.

The V and J genes are TRBV10-3 and TRBJ2-3, with D possibly matching TRBD2 (6 bases). Per the germline V gene, CDR1 is ENHRY and CDR2 is SYGVKD. This CDR3 comprises 14 residues. V shed 6 bases and J shed 2 bases, with 12 bases lying between them. CDR3 DNA: TGTGCCATCAGCAACGGGGACTCCACAGATACGCAGTATTTT. It codes for CAISNGDSTDTQYF.

This chain links TRBV20-1 with TRBJ2-7; D not certain. Germline values: CDR1 DFQATT, CDR2 SNEGSKA (reference sequence). This CDR3 region has 11 residues. V lost 3 bases, J lost 7 bases, and 10 bases lay in between. The CDR3 bases are TGCAGTGCTAGCGTGGCTTTAGAGCAGTACTTC. Protein sequence: CSASVALEQYF.

In this sample, this clone turned up a few times. V and J are TRBV11-2 and TRBJ2-7; TRBD2 is a possible D gene (6 bases). Germline V gives CDR1 SGHAT, CDR2 FQNNGV. Deletions cut 1 base from V and 3 bases from J, with 16 bases between. This CDR3 is built from 16 residues. The CDR3 DNA is TGTGCCAGCAGCTTAGCGGAGGGATTTACCCGCTACGAGCAGTACTTC. The encoded protein is CASSLAEGFTRYEQYF.

The V gene is TRBV19, the J gene TRBJ2-7; TRBD2 might be the D (5 bases). Trimming pared 1 base from V and 2 bases from J, leaving 15 bases between. The length of the CDR3 is 16 residues. Germline V gene lookup returns CDR1 LNHDA and CDR2 SQIVND (reference sequence). Here the CDR3 DNA reads TGTGCCAGTAGTATAGCGTTCCAGGAGGCTCCCTACGAGCAGTACTTC. Translated, it gives CASSIAFQEAPYEQYF.

The chain recombines TRBV2 with TRBJ2-3; maybe TRBD1 (6 bases). The CDR3 covers 15 residues. Trimming shortened V by 3 bases and J by 5 bases, and 15 bases separated the two germline ends. The germline V gene encodes CDR1 SNHLY and CDR2 FYNNEI. The CDR3 DNA is TGTGCCAGCAGTGATAACAGGGTTTCACAAGATACGCAGTATTTT. Translated, it gives CASSDNRVSQDTQYF.

The V call is TRBV5-1, the J call TRBJ1-1; 9 bases line up with TRBD1. The CDR3 contains 16 residues. The germline CDR1 and CDR2 sequences are SGHRS and YFSETQ. The ends lost 4 bases at V and 2 bases at J; junction bases unmatched: 9. CDR3 bases: TGCGCCAGCAGCCCAAAAACAGGGGGCCAAAACACTGAAGCTTTCTTT. Translated: CASSPKTGGQNTEAFF.

The CDR3 bases are TGTGCCAGCAGCTCTAGGACAGAGTCCTACAATGAGCAGTTCTTC. Amino acids: CASSSRTESYNEQFF. This chain connects TRBV7-8 to TRBJ2-1, with D perhaps matching TRBD1 (6 bases). The V gene lost 4 bases and the J gene lost 1 base, with 11 bases spanning the gap. The germline V gene encodes CDR1 SGHVS and CDR2 FQNEAQ. The CDR3 has 15 amino acids.

The CDR3 region is CASSLSLGGPYEQYF. The CDR3 nucleotides read TGCGCCAGCAGCTTGTCGCTCGGGGGGCCGTATGAGCAGTACTTC. The chain has TRBV5-1 and TRBJ2-7, with D perhaps matching TRBD2 (7 bases). V gave up 1 base and J gave up 7 bases, with 18 bases separating them. The germline CDR1 and CDR2 sequences are SGHRS and YFSETQ. The CDR3 has 15 amino acids.

V is TRBV6-1 and J is TRBJ1-2; D possibly corresponds to TRBD1 (6 bases). The CDR3 loop spans 14 amino acids. The V gene's germline CDR1 is MNHNS and CDR2 SASEGT. Trimming took 3 bases from V and 2 from J, leaving 10 bases between them. CDR3 loop: CASSESTGNYGYTF. As DNA, the CDR3 is TGTGCCAGCAGTGAGTCCACAGGGAACTATGGCTACACCTTC.

This chain links TRBV7-6 with TRBJ2-5; 7 nucleotides line up with TRBD2. V lost 3 bases, J lost 5 bases, and 6 bases stayed unmatched. The CDR3 runs to 14 residues. Germline lookup yields CDR1 SGHVS and CDR2 FNYEAQ. CDR3 in amino acids: CASSFGGSIETQYF. For the CDR3, the DNA is TGTGCCAGCAGCTTTGGCGGGAGTATTGAGACCCAGTACTTC.

Worth noting for this clone: Other DNA sequences within the sample encode an identical CDR3. The J gene is TRBJ2-7, the V gene TRBV28; D perhaps matches TRBD1 (5 bases). V lost 4 bases and J 2 bases, leaving 9 bases between the germline ends. This CDR3 spans 13 amino acids. Germline CDR1 and CDR2: MDHEN and SYDVKM. This CDR3 is CASSSDSTYEQYF. CDR3 DNA: TGTGCCAGCAGTTCCGACAGCACCTACGAGCAGTACTTC.

The gene calls are TRBV6-6 and TRBJ1-5; D is unresolved. The CDR3 is made up of 15 amino acids. The V end lost 5 bases, the J end lost 2 bases, and 13 bases lay between the germline ends. Germline V gene lookup returns CDR1 MNHNY and CDR2 SVGAGI (reference sequence). Here the CDR3 DNA reads TGTGCCAGCAGTCCCAGACCCGAGGGCAATCAGCCCCAGCATTTT. It specifies CASSPRPEGNQPQHF.

The chain couples TRBV10-3 to TRBJ2-6; D perhaps matches TRBD1 (7 bases). CDR1 is ENHRY and CDR2 is SYGVKD in the germline V gene. This CDR3 region has 16 residues. V lost 6 bases and J lost 0, with 12 bases in between. CDR3 protein: CAISLQGGSGANVLTF. The CDR3 DNA follows: TGTGCCATCAGCCTTCAGGGGGGCTCTGGGGCCAACGTCCTGACTTTC.

The chain joins TRBV27 to TRBJ2-5, with D possibly matching TRBD1 (5 bases). Germline V gene data show CDR1 as MNHEY and CDR2 as SMNVEV (reference sequence). V was shortened by 6 bases and J by 1 base, with 12 bases between the two germline ends. This CDR3 contains 14 residues. The CDR3 DNA sequence: TGTGCCAGCAGCCTCATGGGGCTCCAAGAGACCCAGTACTTC. It translates to CASSLMGLQETQYF.

The gene calls are TRBV5-8 and TRBJ1-6, with 7 bases that match TRBD1. V lost 6 bases, J lost 4 bases, and 7 bases stayed unmatched. Germline loops: CDR1 SGHTS, CDR2 YDEGEE. The CDR3 contains 15 residues. CDR3 nucleotide sequence: TGTGCCAGCACCATGGACAGGCATTATAATTCACCCCTCCACTTT. Its protein product is CASTMDRHYNSPLHF.

The V call is TRBV19, the J call TRBJ2-1, with 8 bases identical to TRBD2. Germline V gives CDR1 LNHDA, CDR2 SQIVND (reference sequence). The CDR3 consists of 14 residues. J was trimmed by 4 bases and V by 5 bases; bases with no gene match: 4. The CDR3 DNA follows: TGTGCCAGTAGTGGAGCGGGGGATTACAATGAGCAGTTCTTC. Its protein product is CASSGAGDYNEQFF.

This chain joins TRBV11-2 and TRBJ2-1; 7 bases line up with TRBD1. The CDR3 sequence is 15 residues long. The germline CDR1 and CDR2 sequences are SGHAT and FQNNGV. V lost 7 bases to trimming and J lost 1 base; unmatched junction nucleotides: 7. The CDR3 sequence: CASTPGDRSYNEQFF. The DNA of the CDR3 is TGTGCCAGCACCCCCGGGGACAGATCCTACAATGAGCAGTTCTTC.

V and J are TRBV5-6 and TRBJ2-3; D possibly corresponds to TRBD1 (5 bases). The CDR3 extends over 15 amino acids. V lost 4 bases to trimming and J lost 0 bases, with 12 bases between them. Germline V gives CDR1 SGHDT, CDR2 YYEEEE. CDR3 coding DNA: TGTGCCAGCAGCACCCCCAGGGCTAGCACAGATACGCAGTATTTT. This translates into CASSTPRASTDTQYF.

This chain connects TRBV5-8 to TRBJ1-1; D not certain. V shed 0 bases and J shed 6 bases, with 3 bases lying between them. Germline V gene data show CDR1 as SGHTS and CDR2 as YDEGEE. The CDR3 is made up of 11 amino acids. CDR3 loop: CASSLASEAFF. The CDR3 bases are TGTGCCAGCAGCTTGGCCTCTGAAGCTTTCTTT.

The chain combines TRBV7-8 with TRBJ2-1, with a possible D match to TRBD2 (5 bases). CDR1 SGHVS and CDR2 FQNEAQ come from the germline V gene. Deletions cut 5 bases from V and 8 bases from J, with 16 bases between. The CDR3 has 14 residues. The CDR3 loop reads CASSGRTPLDEQFF. In nucleotides, the CDR3 is TGTGCCAGCAGCGGAAGGACTCCGTTGGATGAGCAGTTCTTC.

CDR3 loop: CASRYDRVPASPLHF. CDR3 nucleotide sequence: TGTGCCAGCAGATACGACAGGGTGCCTGCTTCACCCCTCCACTTT. The chain is built from TRBV5-6 and TRBJ1-6; TRBD1 aligns across 7 bases. Germline assignment: CDR1 SGHDT and CDR2 YYEEEE. V lost 5 bases, J lost 9 bases, and 11 bases stayed unmatched. The CDR3 has 15 residues.

The CDR3 loop reads CASSIRRDYGYTF. Written as DNA, the CDR3 is TGTGCCAGTAGCATACGGAGGGACTATGGCTACACCTTC. The V call is TRBV19, the J call TRBJ1-2, with unresolved D. V lost 6 bases and J 3 bases, leaving 11 bases between the germline ends. Germline V gene lookup returns CDR1 LNHDA and CDR2 SQIVND (reference sequence). This CDR3 comprises 13 residues.

This clone was detected only once. The rearrangement uses TRBV27 and TRBJ2-5; TRBD2 agrees at 7 bases. The trim removed 2 bases at V and 2 bases at J, leaving 14 bases unmatched. The CDR3 is made up of 18 amino acids. The germline V gene encodes CDR1 MNHEY and CDR2 SMNVEV (reference sequence). The CDR3 DNA follows: TGTGCCAGCAGTTTAGTGACCGGGGGGACCGACACTCAAGAGACCCAGTACTTC. It codes for CASSLVTGGTDTQETQYF.

The chain uses TRBV4-2 and TRBJ2-7, with D tentatively TRBD2 (6 bases). V was pared by 4 bases and J by 5 bases, with 15 bases between. Germline loops: CDR1 LGHNA, CDR2 YNFKEQ. The CDR3 has 14 amino acids. The CDR3 nucleotides read TGTGCCAGCAGCCTAGGACTAAAAGGAGACGAGCAGTACTTC. Encoded protein: CASSLGLKGDEQYF.

This sequence joins TRBV13 and TRBJ1-2; no definite D call. CDR3 size: 13 residues. The V end was cut by 4 bases, the J end by 3 bases, with 9 bases between. Germline V CDR1 and CDR2: PRHDT, FYEKMQ (reference sequence). CDR3: CASSSSPDYGYTF. For the CDR3, the DNA is TGTGCCAGCAGCTCCTCCCCTGACTATGGCTACACCTTC. Complete variable domain (other parts from reference TRBV13 and TRBJ1-2): AAGVIQSPRHLIKEKRETATLKCYPIPRHDTVYWYQQGPGQDPQFLISFYEKMQSDKGSIPDRFSAQQFSDYHSELNMSSLELGDSALYFCASSSSPDYGYTFGSGTRLTVV.

The chain joins TRBV6-6 to TRBJ1-5; the D is unclear. This CDR3 comprises 15 residues. Trimming took off 4 bases at V and 1 base at J, with 11 bases between the two ends. Germline V gives CDR1 MNHNY, CDR2 SVGAGI (reference sequence). CDR3 DNA sequence: TGTGCCAGCAGTTCCCCGCCAGTAAGCAATCAGCCCCAGCATTTT. Translation gives CASSSPPVSNQPQHF.

V and J are TRBV25-1 and TRBJ2-2, with 8 bases aligning to TRBD1. The CDR3 length is 18 residues. Germline lookup yields CDR1 MGHDK and CDR2 SYGVNS. With 2 bases clipped from V and 3 bases from J, the junction kept 11 bases outside the gene matches. The CDR3 DNA reads as TGTGCCAGCAGTGAACTTAACAGGGGGATACCTTACACCGGGGAGCTGTTTTTT. It encodes CASSELNRGIPYTGELFF.

The chain has TRBV10-2 and TRBJ1-4; tentatively, D is TRBD1 (5 bases). The germline V gene encodes CDR1 WSHSY and CDR2 SAAADI. CDR3 length: 13 residues. Between the trimmed V and J ends, which lost 8 bases and 6 bases, there was a span of 13 bases. CDR3 coding DNA: TGCGCCAGCTGCCAACAGGCGGATGAAAAACTGTTTTTT. Translating it yields CASCQQADEKLFF.

The V call is TRBV12-5, the J call TRBJ2-1; D is perhaps TRBD2 (5 bases). Germline loops: CDR1 LGHNT, CDR2 FRNRAP. Trimming stripped 6 bases from V and 10 bases from J, with 13 bases between. This CDR3 region has 12 residues. The CDR3 DNA reads TGTGCTAGTGGGGACTCAGCACGGGAGCAGTTCTTC. Translating gives CASGDSAREQFF.

This chain uses TRBV4-1 with TRBJ1-4; TRBD1 might be the D (5 bases). The V gene's germline CDR1 is MGHRA and CDR2 YSYEKL. The CDR3 spans 12 residues. Between the trimmed V and J ends, which lost 8 bases and 5 bases, there was a span of 9 bases. CDR3 coding DNA: TGCGCCAGCCGCGGGGGGAATGAAAAACTGTTTTTT. This codes for CASRGGNEKLFF.